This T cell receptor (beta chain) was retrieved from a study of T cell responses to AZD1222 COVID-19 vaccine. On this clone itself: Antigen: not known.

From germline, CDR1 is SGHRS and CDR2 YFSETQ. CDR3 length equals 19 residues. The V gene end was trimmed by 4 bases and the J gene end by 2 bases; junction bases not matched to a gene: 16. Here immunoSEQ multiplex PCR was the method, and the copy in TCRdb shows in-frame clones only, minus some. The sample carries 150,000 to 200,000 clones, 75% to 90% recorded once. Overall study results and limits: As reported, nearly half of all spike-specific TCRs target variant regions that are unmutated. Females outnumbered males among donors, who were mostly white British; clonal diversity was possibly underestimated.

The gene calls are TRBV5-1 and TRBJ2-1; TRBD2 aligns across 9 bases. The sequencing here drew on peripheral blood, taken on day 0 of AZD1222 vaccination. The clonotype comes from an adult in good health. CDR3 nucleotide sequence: TGCGCCAGCAGCGGGGGAGGATTAGCGGGAGCGGGGACCTACAATGAGCAGTTCTTC. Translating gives CASSGGGLAGAGTYNEQFF.